The 32 T cell receptor beta chains presented below share a single source sample, sequenced in a study of shared clonotypes between healthy human individuals. Assay: immunoSEQ multiplex PCR; the TCRdb copy retains only in-frame clones and omits some. This table holds a few million clones, 85% to 95% found once. The sample was naive CD4+ T cells sorted from blood. As for subset: CD45RA+ positively selected. These receptors were obtained from a man younger than 35 in good health.

The chain uses TRBV15 and TRBJ1-2; D may be TRBD1 (5 bases). The germline gives CDR1 LNHNV, CDR2 YYDKDF (reference sequence). CDR3 size: 15 residues. Trimming removed 0 bases from V and 2 bases from J, with 10 bases in between. This CDR3 reads CATSREKGPNYGYTF. CDR3 in DNA: TGTGCCACCAGCAGAGAAAAGGGACCGAACTATGGCTACACCTTC.

This chain links TRBV18 with TRBJ2-7, with 8 bases fitting TRBD1. The CDR3 is 15 amino acids. Per the germline V gene, CDR1 is KGHSH and CDR2 is LQKENI. Unmatched junction bases numbered 5, after V lost 2 bases and J lost 2 bases. The chain's CDR3 is CASSPITGGPYEQYF. In DNA form, the CDR3 reads TGTGCCAGCTCACCAATCACAGGGGGACCCTACGAGCAGTACTTC.

The rearrangement links TRBV30 to TRBJ1-1; D gene uncertain. Trimming stripped 8 bases from V and 5 bases from J, with 21 bases between. Germline V gives CDR1 GTSNPN, CDR2 SVGIG (reference sequence). This CDR3 has 14 residues. The CDR3: CALSGLGKGTEAFF. As DNA, the CDR3 is TGTGCCCTCTCCGGGCTGGGGAAAGGGACTGAAGCTTTCTTT.

The V call is TRBV14, the J call TRBJ1-2; no definite D call. Germline V gene lookup returns CDR1 SGHDN and CDR2 FVKESK. V lost 0 bases, J lost 5 bases, and 10 bases lay in between. CDR3 size: 14 residues. CDR3 sequence reads: CASSQDNSLYGYTF. The DNA for the CDR3 is TGTGCCAGCAGCCAAGACAACAGTCTTTATGGCTACACCTTC.

This chain links TRBV2 with TRBJ2-1; perhaps TRBD1 as D (6 bases). This CDR3 region has 13 residues. V dropped 2 bases and J dropped 4 bases, with 6 bases sitting between them. Germline CDR1 is SNHLY and CDR2 is FYNNEI. The CDR3 DNA follows: TGTGCCAGCAGTGAACAGGGGTACAATGAGCAGTTCTTC. Protein product: CASSEQGYNEQFF.

Comment on this clone: Other DNA sequences in this sample translate to the same CDR3. The CDR3 sequence is CASSIGGKNTEAFF. The DNA for the CDR3 is TGTGCCAGTAGTATAGGGGGGAAGAACACTGAAGCTTTCTTT. The chain employs TRBV19 and TRBJ1-1; a possible D gene is TRBD1 (5 bases). This CDR3 region has 14 residues. Germline V gives CDR1 LNHDA, CDR2 SQIVND (reference sequence). Trimming stripped 1 base from V and 1 base from J, with 7 bases between.

V and J are TRBV11-2 and TRBJ2-5; TRBD1 is a possible D gene (5 bases). The J call may be mistaken, given a closer DNA end match to TRBJ2-7. CDR3 length: 14 amino acids. The germline V gene has CDR1 SGHAT and CDR2 FQNNGV. The CDR3 nucleotides read TGTGCCAGCATTCCGGACAAGGCTTTAGGCGAGCAGTACTTC. This sequence encodes CASIPDKALGEQYF.

A note on this clone: This CDR3 is also generated by other DNA sequences in the sample. This chain links TRBV5-1 with TRBJ2-7, with 12 bases aligning to TRBD2. CDR3 size: 14 residues. CDR1 is SGHRS, CDR2 YFSETQ, per germline. V lost 5 bases, J lost 2 bases, and 2 bases stayed unmatched. The CDR3 is CASSLAGGAYEQYF. CDR3 sequence (DNA): TGCGCCAGCAGTCTAGCGGGAGGGGCCTACGAGCAGTACTTC.

The chain uses TRBV25-1 and TRBJ2-4, with a possible D match to TRBD2 (5 bases). The V and J ends lost 3 bases and 3 bases respectively, with 9 bases between them. The CDR3 is 14 amino acids. Germline lookup yields CDR1 MGHDK and CDR2 SYGVNS. The CDR3 is CASSDGSYKNIQYF. CDR3 bases: TGTGCCAGCAGTGATGGGAGTTACAAAAACATTCAGTACTTC.

Remarks on this clone: One end of the junction does not line up with germline, which may come from a read error. CDR3 sequence: CASSDRRGAYSEQFF. The CDR3 DNA sequence: TGTGCCAGCAGTGACCGTCGAGGGGCTTACAGTGAGCAGTTCTTC. V gene TRBV6-4 combines with J gene TRBJ2-1; the D call may be TRBD1 or TRBD2 (5 bases each). In germline, CDR1 is MRHNA, CDR2 SNTAGT. The CDR3 is made up of 15 amino acids.

The chain employs TRBV21-1 and TRBJ2-2; TRBD2 reflects the table's D call only, with no check against the DNA. TRBV21-1 corresponds to a pseudogene. This CDR3 has 17 residues. CDR3 in amino acids: CASSTVLAGVDTGELFF. DNA of the CDR3: TGTGCCAGCAGCACGGTCTTAGCCGGGGTGGACACCGGGGAGCTGTTTTTT.

The chain uses TRBV7-9 and TRBJ2-5; tentative D call: TRBD2 (6 bases). V was trimmed by 3 bases and J by 7 bases, leaving 9 bases between them. This CDR3 is 12 amino acids long. In germline, CDR1 is SEHNR, CDR2 FQNEAQ (reference sequence). The CDR3 is CASSFSEGTQYF. CDR3 nucleotides: TGTGCCAGCAGCTTCTCGGAGGGGACCCAGTACTTC.

The chain couples TRBV10-3 to TRBJ1-5; tentative D call: TRBD1 (5 bases). The CDR3 consists of 13 residues. Germline lookup yields CDR1 ENHRY and CDR2 SYGVKD. Trimming took 3 bases from V and 6 from J, leaving 9 bases between them. The CDR3 DNA follows: TGTGCCATCAGTGATGGGGGAGGTCAGCCCCAGCATTTT. This encodes CAISDGGGQPQHF.

V gene TRBV25-1 combines with J gene TRBJ1-2, with 7 bases fitting TRBD1. The CDR3 runs 14 residues. The germline V gene encodes CDR1 MGHDK and CDR2 SYGVNS. Trimming took 0 bases from V and 6 from J; bases not matched to a gene: 4. This CDR3 reads CASSEYKGGNGYTF. CDR3 in DNA: TGTGCCAGCAGTGAATATAAAGGGGGCAATGGCTACACCTTC.

The genes are TRBV4-3 and TRBJ2-1, with D tentatively TRBD2 (6 bases). CDR1 is LGHNA, CDR2 YSLEER, per germline. The CDR3 has 15 amino acids. V lost 1 base and J lost 2, with 9 bases in between. The CDR3 sequence is CASSQGGITYNEQFF. In nucleotides, the CDR3 is TGCGCCAGCAGCCAAGGCGGGATCACCTACAATGAGCAGTTCTTC.

This chain's CDR3 is CAISGGAGGWVDYGYTF. The CDR3, as DNA: TGTGCCATCAGTGGAGGGGCAGGGGGCTGGGTTGACTATGGCTACACCTTC. V gene TRBV10-3 combines with J gene TRBJ1-2, with 8 bases matching TRBD1. The germline CDR1 and CDR2 sequences are ENHRY and SYGVKD. This CDR3 region has 17 residues. Losses at the gene ends were 4 bases for V and 3 bases for J; bases not matched to a gene: 13.

The V and J genes are TRBV4-3 and TRBJ2-3; 12 nucleotides agree with TRBD2. J lost 2 bases, V lost 4 bases, and 4 bases had no gene match. CDR1 and CDR2 from the germline V gene are LGHNA and YSLEER. CDR3 length: 16 amino acids. The CDR3 loop is CASSPGLAGPTDTQYF. The CDR3, as DNA: TGCGCCAGCAGCCCGGGACTAGCGGGCCCCACAGATACGCAGTATTTT.

CDR3 region: CASSLRLAGGPGTGELFF. The CDR3 bases are TGTGCCAGCAGCTTGCGACTAGCGGGAGGGCCGGGGACCGGGGAGCTGTTTTTT. The gene calls are TRBV7-2 and TRBJ2-2, with TRBD2 identical over 14 bases. This CDR3 spans 18 amino acids. Trimming removed 3 bases from V and 5 bases from J; junction bases left unmatched: 8. The germline V gene has CDR1 SGHTA and CDR2 FQGNSA.

This sequence joins TRBV5-4 and TRBJ2-6, with D possibly matching TRBD1 (6 bases). CDR1 SGHNT and CDR2 YYREEE come from the germline V gene (reference sequence). Trimming removed 7 bases from V and 0 bases from J, with 11 bases in between. CDR3 length: 15 residues. CDR3 sequence: CASLRGGSGANVLTF. CDR3 DNA: TGTGCCAGCCTCCGAGGGGGCTCTGGGGCCAACGTCCTGACTTTC. Variable domain in full (rest from reference TRBV5-4 and TRBJ2-6): ETGVTQSPTHLIKTRGQQVTLRCSSQSGHNTVSWYQQALGQGPQFIFQYYREEENGRGNFPPRFSGLQFPNYSSELNVNALELDDSALYLCASLRGGSGANVLTFGAGSRLTVL.

The V call is TRBV18, the J call TRBJ1-6; a weak D match, TRBD1 (5 bases). The CDR3 totals 16 residues. Trimming removed 5 bases from V and 5 bases from J, with 16 bases in between. Germline CDR1 reads KGHSH; CDR2 reads LQKENI. As DNA, the CDR3 is TGTGCCAGCTCAGAATTCGGGACCCTCAATAATTCACCCCTCCACTTT. It translates to CASSEFGTLNNSPLHF.

V is TRBV4-2 and J is TRBJ1-5, with 8 bases aligning to TRBD1. Per the germline V gene, CDR1 is LGHNA and CDR2 is YNFKEQ. The length of the CDR3 is 17 residues. With V trimmed by 3 bases and J by 3 bases, 10 bases remained unmatched. CDR3 nucleotide sequence: TGTGCCAGCAGCCAGGAAGGACAGGGTAGGAACAATCAGCCCCAGCATTTT. Translated: CASSQEGQGRNNQPQHF.

The rearrangement joins TRBV5-4 to TRBJ2-7; TRBD1 or TRBD2 may be the D gene (5 bases each). The CDR3 has 16 residues. CDR1 is SGHNT and CDR2 is YYREEE in the germline V gene (reference sequence). Trimming removed 3 bases from V and 4 bases from J, with 20 bases in between. The CDR3 nucleotides are TGTGCCAGCAGCTCGGGAAGGGACGGGCCTAGATACGAGCAGTACTTC. This translates into CASSSGRDGPRYEQYF.

Details on this clone: Within the sample, other DNA sequences also encode this same CDR3. The CDR3 reads CASSLALAGTDTQYF. CDR3 nucleotide sequence: TGCGCCAGCAGCTTGGCCCTAGCGGGCACAGATACGCAGTATTTT. The chain employs TRBV5-1 and TRBJ2-3; TRBD2 matches at 7 bases. The CDR3 is 15 amino acids. Germline CDR1 and CDR2: SGHRS and YFSETQ. The junction had 2 bases not matched to a gene; V was cut back by 0 bases and J by 1 base.

The chain couples TRBV19 to TRBJ2-7; D gene uncertain. Germline V CDR1 and CDR2: LNHDA, SQIVND (reference sequence). V was pared by 1 base and J by 7 bases, with 11 bases between. This CDR3 contains 13 residues. CDR3 nucleotide sequence: TGTGCCAGTAGTATAGCCCCCCGGCAGGAGCAGTACTTC. Translated: CASSIAPRQEQYF.

V and J are TRBV6-6 and TRBJ2-2; TRBD1 might be the D (6 bases). V was shortened by 5 bases and J by 1 base, with 11 bases between the two germline ends. The CDR3 runs to 15 residues. Germline CDR1 is MNHNY and CDR2 is SVGAGI (reference sequence). CDR3 nucleotide sequence: TGTGCCAGCAGTACCCCGGGACAGAACACCGGGGAGCTGTTTTTT. This sequence encodes CASSTPGQNTGELFF.

The CDR3 is CASSSGGTGYGYTF. CDR3 in DNA: TGTGCCAGCAGCTCAGGGGGGACAGGCTATGGCTACACCTTC. J is TRBJ1-2 and V is TRBV7-2, with TRBD1 matching over 8 bases. The CDR3 is made up of 14 amino acids. Germline CDR1 is SGHTA and CDR2 is FQGNSA. The ends lost 4 bases at V and 4 bases at J; junction bases unmatched: 5.

The CDR3, as DNA: TGCGCCAGCAGCCAAGATGCGGGACAGGCCGACACCTTC. Protein sequence: CASSQDAGQADTF. The chain links TRBV4-1 to TRBJ1-2; 8 bases align to TRBD1. This CDR3 spans 13 amino acids. V was clipped by 0 bases and J by 12 bases; unmatched bases: 6. CDR1 and CDR2 from the germline V gene are MGHRA and YSYEKL.

The chain joins TRBV6-1 to TRBJ1-5; D remains unclear. Germline V gene sequence: CDR1 MNHNS, CDR2 SASEGT. With 0 bases removed from V and 4 bases from J, the gap between germline ends came to 10 bases. This CDR3 region has 15 residues. The CDR3 is CASSEAALLNQPQHF. As DNA, the CDR3 is TGTGCCAGCAGTGAAGCGGCGCTCCTTAATCAGCCCCAGCATTTT.

V gene TRBV7-8 combines with J gene TRBJ1-6; D may be TRBD1 (5 bases). This CDR3 spans 15 amino acids. Germline values: CDR1 SGHVS, CDR2 FQNEAQ. The germline V and J ends were trimmed by 5 bases and 6 bases, with 14 bases remaining between them. CDR3 sequence (DNA): TGTGCCAGCAGCCCGGGGGGAGAGCTTAATTCACCCCTCCACTTT. It codes for CASSPGGELNSPLHF. Full variable domain (remainder filled in from reference TRBV7-8 and TRBJ1-6): GAGVSQSPRYKVAKRGQDVALRCDPISGHVSLFWYQQALGQGPEFLTYFQNEAQLDKSGLPSDRFFAERPEGSVSTLKIQRTQQEDSAVYLCASSPGGELNSPLHFGNGTRLTVT.

The J gene is TRBJ2-1, the V gene TRBV10-3; no clear D gene. Germline V gives CDR1 ENHRY, CDR2 SYGVKD. CDR3 length: 15 amino acids. Trimming cost V 3 bases and J 1 base, with 10 bases left between them. CDR3 sequence (DNA): TGTGCCATCAGTGACGGACCTTATTCCTACAATGAGCAGTTCTTC. Protein sequence: CAISDGPYSYNEQFF.

J is TRBJ2-4 and V is TRBV30; D remains ambiguous. The CDR3 has 12 amino acids. Looked up from germline, CDR1 is GTSNPN and CDR2 is SVGIG (reference sequence). Deletions cut 0 bases from V and 5 bases from J, with 5 bases between. As DNA, the CDR3 is TGTGCCTGGAGTGTACTCGAAAACATTCAGTACTTC. It specifies CAWSVLENIQYF.

In DNA, the CDR3 is TGTGCCAGCAGACCGGACAGAATTAGCAATCAGCCCCAGCATTTT. Translated, it gives CASRPDRISNQPQHF. The chain combines TRBV27 with TRBJ1-5, with D perhaps matching TRBD1 (6 bases). The germline V and J ends were trimmed by 6 bases and 0 bases, with 12 bases remaining between them. In germline, CDR1 is MNHEY, CDR2 SMNVEV (reference sequence). The CDR3 covers 15 residues.